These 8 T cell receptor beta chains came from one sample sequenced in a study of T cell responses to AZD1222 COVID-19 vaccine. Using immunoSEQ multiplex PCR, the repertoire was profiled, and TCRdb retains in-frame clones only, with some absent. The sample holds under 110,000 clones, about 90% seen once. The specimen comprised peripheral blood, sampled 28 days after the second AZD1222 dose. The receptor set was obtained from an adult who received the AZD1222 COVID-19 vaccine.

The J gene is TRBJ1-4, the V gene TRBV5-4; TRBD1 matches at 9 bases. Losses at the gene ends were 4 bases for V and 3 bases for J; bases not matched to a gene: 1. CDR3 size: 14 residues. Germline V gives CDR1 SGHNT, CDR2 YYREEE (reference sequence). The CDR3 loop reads CASSRDRANEKLFF. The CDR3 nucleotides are TGTGCCAGCAGCCGGGACAGGGCTAATGAAAAACTGTTTTTT.

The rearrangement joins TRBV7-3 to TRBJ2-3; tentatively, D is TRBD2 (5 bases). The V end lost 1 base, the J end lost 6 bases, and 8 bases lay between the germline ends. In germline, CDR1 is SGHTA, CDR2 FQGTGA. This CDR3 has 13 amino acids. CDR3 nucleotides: TGTGCCAGCAGCTTAATTGGGGAGGATACGCAGTATTTT. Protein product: CASSLIGEDTQYF.

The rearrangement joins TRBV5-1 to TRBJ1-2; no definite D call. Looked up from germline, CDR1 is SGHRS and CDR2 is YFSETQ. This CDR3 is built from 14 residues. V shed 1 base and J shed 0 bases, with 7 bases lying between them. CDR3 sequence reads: CASSLSPANYGYTF. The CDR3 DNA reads TGCGCCAGCAGCTTGTCGCCAGCTAACTATGGCTACACCTTC.

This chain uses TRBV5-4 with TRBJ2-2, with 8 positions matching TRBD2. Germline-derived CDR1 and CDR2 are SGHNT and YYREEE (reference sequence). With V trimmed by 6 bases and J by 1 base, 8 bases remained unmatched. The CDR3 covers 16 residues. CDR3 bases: TGTGCCAGCACCCGGGGGGGGCCCGGGAACACCGGGGAGCTGTTTTTT. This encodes CASTRGGPGNTGELFF. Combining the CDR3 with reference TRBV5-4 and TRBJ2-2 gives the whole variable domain ETGVTQSPTHLIKTRGQQVTLRCSSQSGHNTVSWYQQALGQGPQFIFQYYREEENGRGNFPPRFSGLQFPNYSSELNVNALELDDSALYLCASTRGGPGNTGELFFGEGSRLTVL.

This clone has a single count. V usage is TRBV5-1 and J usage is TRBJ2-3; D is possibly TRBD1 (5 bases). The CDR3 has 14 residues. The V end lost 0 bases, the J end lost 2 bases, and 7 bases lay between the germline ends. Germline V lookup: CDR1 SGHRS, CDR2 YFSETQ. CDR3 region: CASSLGQNTDTQYF. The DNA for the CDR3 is TGCGCCAGCAGCTTGGGACAGAACACAGATACGCAGTATTTT. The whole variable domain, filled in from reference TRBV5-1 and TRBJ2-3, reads KAGVTQTPRYLIKTRGQQVTLSCSPISGHRSVSWYQQTPGQGLQFLFEYFSETQRNKGNFPGRFSGRQFSNSRSEMNVSTLELGDSALYLCASSLGQNTDTQYFGPGTRLTVL.

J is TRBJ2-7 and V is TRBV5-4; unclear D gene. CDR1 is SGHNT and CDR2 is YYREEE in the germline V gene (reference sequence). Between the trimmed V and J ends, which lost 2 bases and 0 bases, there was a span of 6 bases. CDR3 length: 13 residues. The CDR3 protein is CASSFPASYEQYF. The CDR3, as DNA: TGTGCCAGCAGCTTCCCGGCCTCCTACGAGCAGTACTTC.

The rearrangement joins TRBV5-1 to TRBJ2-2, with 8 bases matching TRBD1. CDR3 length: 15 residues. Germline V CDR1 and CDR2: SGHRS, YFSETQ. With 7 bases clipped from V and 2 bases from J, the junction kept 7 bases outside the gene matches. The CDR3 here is CASSRDRKNTGELFF. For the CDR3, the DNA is TGCGCCAGCTCACGGGACAGGAAAAACACCGGGGAGCTGTTTTTT.

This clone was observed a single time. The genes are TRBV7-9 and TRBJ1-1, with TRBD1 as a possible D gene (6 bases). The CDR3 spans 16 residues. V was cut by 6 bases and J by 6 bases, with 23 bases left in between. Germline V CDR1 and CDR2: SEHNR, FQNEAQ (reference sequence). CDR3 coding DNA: TGTGCCAGCAGTCTAAACTCCCCAGGCCCAGGGGCTGAAGCTTTCTTT. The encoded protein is CASSLNSPGPGAEAFF.